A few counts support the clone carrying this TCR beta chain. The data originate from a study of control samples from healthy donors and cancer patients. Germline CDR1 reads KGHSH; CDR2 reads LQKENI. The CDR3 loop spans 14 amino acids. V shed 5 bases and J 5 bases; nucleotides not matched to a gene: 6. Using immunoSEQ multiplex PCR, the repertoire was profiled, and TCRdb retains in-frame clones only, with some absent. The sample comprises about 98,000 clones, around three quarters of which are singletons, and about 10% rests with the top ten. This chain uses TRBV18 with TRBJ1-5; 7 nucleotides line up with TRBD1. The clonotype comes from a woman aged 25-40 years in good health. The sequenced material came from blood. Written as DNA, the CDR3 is TGTGCCAGCTCATCGACAGGGAAGGATCAGCCCCAGCATTTT. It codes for CASSSTGKDQPQHF.